Below, 3 T cell receptor beta chains from the same sample are listed, as sequenced in a study of blood T cell repertoires in COVID-19. The method was immunoSEQ multiplex PCR; TCRdb's version includes in-frame clones alone and lacks a portion of them. This table has 200,000 to 250,000 clones, approximately 81% appearing once. Sequencing was carried out using peripheral blood. The receptors here all came from a woman older than 75 with acute or convalescent COVID-19.

This clone has just a few counts. The chain joins TRBV28 to TRBJ2-3, with 10 bases aligning to TRBD1. Germline V gene lookup returns CDR1 MDHEN and CDR2 SYDVKM. With V trimmed by 4 bases and J by 1 base, 5 bases remained unmatched. The CDR3 runs to 16 residues. The CDR3 loop reads CASSSPGTGGTDTQYF. The CDR3 DNA sequence: TGTGCCAGCAGTTCACCCGGGACAGGGGGCACAGATACGCAGTATTTT.

The CDR3 spells CASSYSPYTEAFF. For the CDR3, the DNA is TGTGCCAGCAGTTACTCTCCTTACACTGAAGCTTTCTTT. The gene calls are TRBV6-2 or TRBV6-3 and TRBJ1-1; D gene unclear. Germline V CDR1 and CDR2: MNHEY, SVGEGT. V was clipped by 0 bases and J by 3 bases, with 5 bases between them. The CDR3 has 13 residues.

The V gene is TRBV2, the J gene TRBJ1-2; the D gene is possibly TRBD1 (5 bases). Germline V gene sequence: CDR1 SNHLY, CDR2 FYNNEI. This CDR3 has 12 residues. The germline V and J ends were trimmed by 7 bases and 6 bases, with 12 bases remaining between them. CDR3 amino acids: CASNQGVHGYTF. The DNA for the CDR3 is TGTGCCAGCAATCAGGGTGTCCATGGCTACACCTTC. The whole variable domain, remainder taken from reference TRBV2 and TRBJ1-2, is EPEVTQTPSHQVTQMGQEVILRCVPISNHLYFYWYRQILGQKVEFLVSFYNNEISEKSEIFDDQFSVERPDGSNFTLKIRSTKLEDSAMYFCASNQGVHGYTFGSGTRLTVV.